This T cell receptor beta chain stems from a study of cytomegalovirus exposure and HLA in healthy donors. Per germline, CDR1 SEHNR and CDR2 FQNEAQ (reference sequence). The CDR3 is made up of 15 amino acids. On this clone itself: Its specificity is not known. Germline is not matched at one junction end, which may reflect a read error.

Findings and caveats of the study: In a later analysis, TCR beta V- and J-gene trimming showed a link to a missense DCLRE1C variant.

PCR amplification relied on 60 Vbeta primers (plus 13 Jbeta primers). Produced via immunoSEQ multiplex PCR; TCRdb's table is partial and in-frame only. The sample has some 130,000 clones; approximately 80% are singletons. The sequence derives from a boy aged 2 to 10 in good health and CMV-seronegative. The chain uses TRBV7-9 and TRBJ1-2; TRBD1 is a possible D gene (5 bases). Sequencing used PBMCs. The CDR3 DNA sequence: TGTTCCAGCAGCTCCTTGGGAGGGGTGGACTATGGCTACACCTTC. Protein sequence: CSSSSLGGVDYGYTF.